This TCR beta chain originates from a study of T cell clones after liver transplantation. Germline V gene sequence: CDR1 LNHDA, CDR2 SQIVND (reference sequence). V was cut by 4 bases and J by 3 bases, with 16 bases left in between. The CDR3 contains 15 residues. Repertoires were generated with immunoSEQ multiplex PCR, while TCRdb's copy carries only in-frame clones and drops some. The sample consists of around 97,000 clones, around 80% of them appearing once. Sample: CD4+ T cells from blood, taken around 44 months after liver transplant. The sequence was obtained from a human patient who received a liver transplant. Some T cells may arise from the graft donor. This chain joins TRBV19 and TRBJ2-7; maybe TRBD2 (7 bases). CDR3 amino acids: CASSTIPGGGYEQYF. CDR3 sequence (DNA): TGTGCCAGTAGTACCATACCGGGGGGCGGCTACGAGCAGTACTTC.